The entry below gives a single T cell receptor (beta chain) sequence along with its context. Library construction for TCR beta used iRepertoire HTBI primers and Arm-PCR of CDR3 regions. TCRdb recomputed calls from the multiplex PCR reads with MiXCR, one row per CDR3 protein. The sample holds roughly 470,000 distinct CDR3 sequences, roughly 20% seen once. Indicated time point: persistent/refractory GD, antithyroid drugs over 5 years with positive TRAb. Isolated PBMC RNA provided the starting material for the TCR library. Clinicians diagnosed Graves' disease using American Thyroid Association guidelines. The CDR3 runs 15 residues. V shed 4 bases and J 3 bases; nucleotides not matched to a gene: 4. Per germline, CDR1 SEHNR and CDR2 FQNEAQ (reference sequence). The record originates from a study of regulatory T cells in long-lasting Graves disease.

This sequence was found in a female donor with Graves disease. V and J are TRBV7-9 and TRBJ2-1; the match to TRBD1 covers 9 bases. Sequencing used peripheral blood mononuclear cells (PBMCs), obtained when the disease was refractory, from a patient treated with antithyroid drugs. The CDR3 DNA reads as TGTGCCAGCAGCTATGGACAGGGGAACTACAATGAGCAGTTCTTC. As protein: CASSYGQGNYNEQFF.